These 3 T cell receptor beta chains originate from one sample sequenced in a study of shared clonotypes between healthy human individuals (dated by TCRdb to the early 2020s). Library preparation used the immunoSEQ multiplex PCR assay. TCRdb's version of the immuneACCESS table is confined to in-frame rearrangements and falls short of the full clone set. An unresolved V gene accounts for under half of the shortfall where checked; the remainder is of unknown origin. In all, the sample holds approximately 980,000 clones, and over 60% of those were seen once. The ten most abundant clones make up around 1.5% of the sample. The sequenced sample was memory CD4+ T cells sorted from blood. The sample's cell subset or site label, in plain terms: CD45RA-negative fraction. The receptors derive from a man younger than 35 in good health.

The sample holds one count of this clone. CDR3 amino acids: CASGVTGNTGELFF. In DNA form, the CDR3 reads TGTGCCAGCGGGGTGACAGGTAACACCGGGGAGCTGTTTTTT. The chain carries TRBV6-1 and TRBJ2-2; maybe TRBD1 (6 bases). CDR1 and CDR2 (germline): MNHNS, SASEGT. The ends were cut back, 8 bases at V and 2 bases at J, with 12 bases in the middle. This CDR3 spans 14 amino acids.

This clone appeared a single time. The V call is TRBV30, the J call TRBJ1-2, with D perhaps matching TRBD1 (6 bases). The CDR3 is made up of 13 amino acids. V lost 6 bases to trimming and J lost 2 bases, with 13 bases between them. Germline CDR1 and CDR2: GTSNPN and SVGIG (reference sequence). CDR3 loop: CACQGQLNYGYTF. CDR3 DNA sequence: TGTGCCTGCCAAGGACAGCTAAACTATGGCTACACCTTC.

As regards this clone: A clone one base away is much larger, so this may be a read error. Other DNA sequences in this specimen translate into the identical CDR3. The chain is built from TRBV6-6 and TRBJ2-3; D not resolved. The CDR3 is 11 residues long. Per the germline V gene, CDR1 is MNHNY and CDR2 is SVGAGI (reference sequence). Trimming removed 2 bases from V and 5 bases from J, with 2 bases in between. The CDR3 DNA follows: TGTGCCAGCAGTTACGGAGATACGCAGTATTTT. Its protein is CASSYGDTQYF.